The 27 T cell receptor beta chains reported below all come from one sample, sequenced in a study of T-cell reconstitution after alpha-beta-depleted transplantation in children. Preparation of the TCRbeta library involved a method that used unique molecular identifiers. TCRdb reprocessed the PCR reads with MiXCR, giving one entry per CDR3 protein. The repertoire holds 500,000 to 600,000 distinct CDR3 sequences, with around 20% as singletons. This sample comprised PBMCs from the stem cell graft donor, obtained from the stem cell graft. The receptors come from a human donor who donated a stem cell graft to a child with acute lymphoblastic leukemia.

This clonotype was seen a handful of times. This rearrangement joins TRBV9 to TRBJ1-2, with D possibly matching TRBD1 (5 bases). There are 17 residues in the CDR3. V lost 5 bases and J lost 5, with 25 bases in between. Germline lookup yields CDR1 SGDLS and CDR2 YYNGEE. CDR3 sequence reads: CASRNLGSGTVRYGYTF. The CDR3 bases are TGTGCCAGCAGGAACCTAGGTTCAGGGACGGTACGATATGGCTACACCTTC. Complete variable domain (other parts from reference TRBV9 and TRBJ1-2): DSGVTQTPKHLITATGQRVTLRCSPRSGDLSVYWYQQSLDQGLQFLIQYYNGEERAKGNILERFSAQQFPDLHSELNLSSLELGDSALYFCASRNLGSGTVRYGYTFGSGTRLTVV.

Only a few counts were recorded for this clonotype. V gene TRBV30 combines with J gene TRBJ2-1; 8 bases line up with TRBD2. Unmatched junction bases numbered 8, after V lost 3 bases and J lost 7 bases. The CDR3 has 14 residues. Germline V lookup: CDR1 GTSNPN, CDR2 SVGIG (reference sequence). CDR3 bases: TGTGCCTGGAGCGAAGCGGGAGAGGCGAATGAGCAGTTCTTC. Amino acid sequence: CAWSEAGEANEQFF.

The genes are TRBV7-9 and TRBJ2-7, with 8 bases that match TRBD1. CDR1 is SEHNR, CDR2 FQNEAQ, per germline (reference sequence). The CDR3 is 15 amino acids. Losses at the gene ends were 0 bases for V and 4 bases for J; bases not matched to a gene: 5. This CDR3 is CASSLAPQGAYEQYF. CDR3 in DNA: TGTGCCAGCAGCTTAGCGCCCCAGGGGGCTTACGAGCAGTACTTC.

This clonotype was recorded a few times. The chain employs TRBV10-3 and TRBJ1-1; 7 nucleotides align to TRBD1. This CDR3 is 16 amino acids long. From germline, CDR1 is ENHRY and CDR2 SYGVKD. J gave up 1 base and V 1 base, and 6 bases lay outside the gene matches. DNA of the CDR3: TGTGCCATCAGTGAGTGGAGGAAGGGGGCGAACACTGAAGCTTTCTTT. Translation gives CAISEWRKGANTEAFF.

For the CDR3, the DNA is TGTGCCAGCAGCTCTGGGACTAGCGGGGGCTCCTACAATGAGCAGTTCTTC. Protein: CASSSGTSGGSYNEQFF. V is TRBV7-9 and J is TRBJ2-1; 14 bases fit TRBD2. This CDR3 contains 17 residues. Trimming at V came to 4 bases and at J to 0 bases, leaving 2 bases not matched to a gene. Germline CDR1 is SEHNR and CDR2 is FQNEAQ (reference sequence).

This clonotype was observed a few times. The CDR3 nucleotides read TGCAGCGTTGAAGCGGGAGGTCTAGCCCAGAACGAGCAGTACTTC. Amino acids: CSVEAGGLAQNEQYF. The gene calls are TRBV29-1 and TRBJ2-7, with 7 bases fitting TRBD2. The germline gives CDR1 SQVTM, CDR2 ANQGSEA. The trim removed 1 base at V and 5 bases at J, leaving 11 bases unmatched. This CDR3 is built from 15 residues.

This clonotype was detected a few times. In nucleotides, the CDR3 is TGTGCCAGCAGTTCGGACGCTGAGTTATCTGGCTACACCTTC. Translated, it gives CASSSDAELSGYTF. V is TRBV6-5 and J is TRBJ1-2; no reliable D call. The CDR3 sequence is 14 residues long. Trimming took 4 bases from V and 7 from J, leaving 16 bases between them. Germline V CDR1 and CDR2: MNHEY, SVGAGI.

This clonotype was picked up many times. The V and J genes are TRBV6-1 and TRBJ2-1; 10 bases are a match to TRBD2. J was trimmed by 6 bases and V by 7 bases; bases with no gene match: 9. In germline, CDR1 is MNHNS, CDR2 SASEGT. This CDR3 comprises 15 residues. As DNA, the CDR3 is TGTGCCAGCACACTCGCTAGCGGGAGTCGCAATGAGCAGTTCTTC. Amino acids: CASTLASGSRNEQFF.

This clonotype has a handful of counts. CDR3 amino acids: CASSPPTGHGSEAGELFF. Written as DNA, the CDR3 is TGTGCCAGCAGCCCTCCGACAGGGCACGGATCAGAAGCCGGGGAGCTGTTTTTT. This chain connects TRBV9 to TRBJ2-2; the match to TRBD1 covers 7 bases. The CDR3 runs to 18 residues. Germline trimming cut 4 bases from V and 6 bases from J; bases unmatched to any gene: 18. Germline CDR1 is SGDLS and CDR2 is YYNGEE.

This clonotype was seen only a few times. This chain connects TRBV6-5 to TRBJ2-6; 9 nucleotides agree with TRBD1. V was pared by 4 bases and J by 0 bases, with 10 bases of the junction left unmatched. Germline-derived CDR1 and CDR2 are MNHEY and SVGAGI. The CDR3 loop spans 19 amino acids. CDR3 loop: CASSSTQGATFSGANVLTF. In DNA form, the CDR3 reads TGTGCCAGCAGTTCCACACAGGGGGCGACTTTCTCTGGGGCCAACGTCCTGACTTTC.

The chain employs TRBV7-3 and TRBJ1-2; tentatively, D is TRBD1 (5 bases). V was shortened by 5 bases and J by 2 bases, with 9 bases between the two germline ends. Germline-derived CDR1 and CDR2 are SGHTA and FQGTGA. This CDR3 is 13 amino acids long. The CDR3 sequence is CASSETVNYGYTF. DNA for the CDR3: TGTGCCAGCAGCGAGACAGTAAACTATGGCTACACCTTC. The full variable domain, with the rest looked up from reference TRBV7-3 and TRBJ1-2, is GAGVSQTPSNKVTEKGKYVELRCDPISGHTALYWYRQSLGQGPEFLIYFQGTGAADDSGLPNDRFFAVRPEGSVSTLKIQRTERGDSAVYLCASSETVNYGYTFGSGTRLTVV.

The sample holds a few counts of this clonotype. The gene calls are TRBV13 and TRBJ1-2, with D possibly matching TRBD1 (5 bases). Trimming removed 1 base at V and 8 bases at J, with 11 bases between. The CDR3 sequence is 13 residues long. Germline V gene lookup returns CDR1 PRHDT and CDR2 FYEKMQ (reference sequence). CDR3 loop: CASSLAQGRGYTF. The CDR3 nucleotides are TGTGCCAGCAGCTTAGCCCAGGGTCGGGGCTACACCTTC.

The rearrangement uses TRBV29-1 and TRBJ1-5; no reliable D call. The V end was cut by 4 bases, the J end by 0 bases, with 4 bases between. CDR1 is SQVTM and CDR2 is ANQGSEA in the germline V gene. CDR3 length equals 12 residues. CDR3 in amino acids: CSVAFSNQPQHF. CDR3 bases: TGCAGCGTTGCCTTTAGCAATCAGCCCCAGCATTTT.

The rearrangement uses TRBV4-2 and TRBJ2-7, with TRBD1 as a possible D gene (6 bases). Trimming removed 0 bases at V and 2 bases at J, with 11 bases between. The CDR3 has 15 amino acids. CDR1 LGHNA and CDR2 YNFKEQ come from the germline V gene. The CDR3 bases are TGTGCCAGCAGCCAAGAAGTTAACAGGGCCTACGAGCAGTACTTC. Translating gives CASSQEVNRAYEQYF.

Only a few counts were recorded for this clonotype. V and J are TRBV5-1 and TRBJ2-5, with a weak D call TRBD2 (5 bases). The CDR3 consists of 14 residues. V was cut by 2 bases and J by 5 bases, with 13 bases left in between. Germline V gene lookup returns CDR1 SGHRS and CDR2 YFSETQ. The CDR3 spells CASSFGHGMETQYF. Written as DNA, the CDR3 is TGCGCCAGCAGCTTTGGGCACGGGATGGAGACCCAGTACTTC.

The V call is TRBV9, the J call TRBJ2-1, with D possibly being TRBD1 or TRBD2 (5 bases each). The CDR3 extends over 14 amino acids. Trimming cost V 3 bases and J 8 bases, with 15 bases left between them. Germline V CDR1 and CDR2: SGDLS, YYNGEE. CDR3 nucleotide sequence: TGTGCCAGCAGCGGGGGACGCCTTAGGGATGAGCAGTTCTTC. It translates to CASSGGRLRDEQFF.

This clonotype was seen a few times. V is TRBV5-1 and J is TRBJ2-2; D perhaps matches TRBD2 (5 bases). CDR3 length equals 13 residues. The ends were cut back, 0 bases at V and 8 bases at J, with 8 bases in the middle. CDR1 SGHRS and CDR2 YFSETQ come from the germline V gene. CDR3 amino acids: CASSLDGVGELFF. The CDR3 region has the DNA TGCGCCAGCAGCTTGGACGGGGTTGGGGAGCTGTTTTTT.

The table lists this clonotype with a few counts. CDR3 sequence: CSAPGAGQTSYNEQFF. The CDR3 bases are TGCAGTGCGCCGGGAGCGGGACAGACCTCCTACAATGAGCAGTTCTTC. The chain employs TRBV20-1 and TRBJ2-1, with D possibly called TRBD1 or TRBD2 (7 bases each). Trimming pared 6 bases from V and 0 bases from J, leaving 18 bases between. Germline V gives CDR1 DFQATT, CDR2 SNEGSKA (reference sequence). The CDR3 sequence is 16 residues long.

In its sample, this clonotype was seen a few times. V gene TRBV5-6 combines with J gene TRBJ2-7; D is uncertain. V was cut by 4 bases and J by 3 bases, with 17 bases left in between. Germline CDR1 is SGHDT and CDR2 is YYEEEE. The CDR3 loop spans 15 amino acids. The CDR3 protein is CASSPGRSRFYEQYF. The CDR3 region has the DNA TGTGCCAGCAGCCCAGGCCGGTCCCGGTTCTACGAGCAGTACTTC.

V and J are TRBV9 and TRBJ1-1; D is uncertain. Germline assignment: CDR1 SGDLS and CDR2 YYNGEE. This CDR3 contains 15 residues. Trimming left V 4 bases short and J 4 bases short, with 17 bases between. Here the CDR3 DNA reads TGTGCCAGCAGCCCCCTTGGTGGGATCGGCACTGAAGCTTTCTTT. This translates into CASSPLGGIGTEAFF.

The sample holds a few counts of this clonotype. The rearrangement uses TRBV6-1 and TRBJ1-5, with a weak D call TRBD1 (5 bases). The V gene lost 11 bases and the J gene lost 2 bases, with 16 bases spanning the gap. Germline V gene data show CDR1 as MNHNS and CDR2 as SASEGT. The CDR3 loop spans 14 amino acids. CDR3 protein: CAGSPLGGNQPQHF. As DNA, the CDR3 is TGTGCCGGAAGCCCTCTGGGGGGCAATCAGCCCCAGCATTTT.

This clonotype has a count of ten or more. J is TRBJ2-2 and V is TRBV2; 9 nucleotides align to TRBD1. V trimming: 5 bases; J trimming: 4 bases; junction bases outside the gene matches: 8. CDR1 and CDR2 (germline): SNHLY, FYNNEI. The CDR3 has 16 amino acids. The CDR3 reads CASSSWDRAVTGELFF. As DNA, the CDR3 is TGTGCCAGCAGTAGCTGGGACAGGGCTGTCACCGGGGAGCTGTTTTTT.

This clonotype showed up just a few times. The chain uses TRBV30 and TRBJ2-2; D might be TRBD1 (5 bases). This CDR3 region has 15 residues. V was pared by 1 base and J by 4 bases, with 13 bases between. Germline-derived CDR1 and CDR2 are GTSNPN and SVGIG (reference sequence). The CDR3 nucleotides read TGTGCCTGGAGTGACAGGAGAAGCGCCACCGGGGAGCTGTTTTTT. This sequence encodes CAWSDRRSATGELFF.

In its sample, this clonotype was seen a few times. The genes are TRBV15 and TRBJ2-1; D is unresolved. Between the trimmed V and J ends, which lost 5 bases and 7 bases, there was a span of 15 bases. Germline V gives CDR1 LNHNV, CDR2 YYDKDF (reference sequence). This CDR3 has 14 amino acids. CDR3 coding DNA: TGTGCCACCAGCCGAAGCCGCGGACCTAATGAGCAGTTCTTC. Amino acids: CATSRSRGPNEQFF.

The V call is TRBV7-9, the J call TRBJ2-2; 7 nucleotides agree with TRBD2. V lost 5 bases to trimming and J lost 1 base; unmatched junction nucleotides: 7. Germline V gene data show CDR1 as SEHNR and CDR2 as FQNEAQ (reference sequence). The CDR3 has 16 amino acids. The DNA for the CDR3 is TGTGCCAGCAGCCCCCACGGGGGGAAGAACACCGGGGAGCTGTTTTTT. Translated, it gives CASSPHGGKNTGELFF.

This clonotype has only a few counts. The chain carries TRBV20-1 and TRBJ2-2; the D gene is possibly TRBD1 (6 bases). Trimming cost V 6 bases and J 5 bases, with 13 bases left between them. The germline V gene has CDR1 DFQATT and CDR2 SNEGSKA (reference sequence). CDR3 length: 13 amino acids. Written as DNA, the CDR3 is TGCAGTGCACCTCAGGGGCGAACCGGGGAGCTGTTTTTT. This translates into CSAPQGRTGELFF.

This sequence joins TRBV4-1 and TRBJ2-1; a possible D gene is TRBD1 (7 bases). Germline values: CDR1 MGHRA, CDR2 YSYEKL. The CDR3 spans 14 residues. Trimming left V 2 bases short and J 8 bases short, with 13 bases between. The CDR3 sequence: CASSQTRGDDEQFF. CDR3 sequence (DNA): TGCGCCAGCAGCCAAACCAGGGGGGACGATGAGCAGTTCTTC.